This record covers a single T cell receptor beta chain. This clonotype was seen more than once but under ten times. Its target antigen remains unknown. It has no much larger one-base neighbor in the sample; base qualities were not kept. The library relied on RACE. TCRdb records NextSeq 500 as the sequencer. During library preparation, unique molecular identifiers were attached to individual cDNA molecules so that TCRs could be counted quantitatively and reproducibly. Each blood RNA sample was used to sequence both TCR alpha and TCR beta chains. On the authors' methods: The median number of TCRs per sample was over 85,000, ranging from about 23,224 to 690,600. V, J and CDR3 annotation of the TCR reads was performed with the Decombinator software suite. Every sample was subsampled to the same number of TCRs (28,000) for the PS versus PT1 abundance plots. TCRs were defined as expanded if absent before sensitization and observed at least eight times at the 2-week time point. TCRdb trimmed the raw reads at Q25, called clones with MiXCR and kept productive beta chains. Every CDR3 protein is listed once, alongside the most common genes and DNA of its rows. V and J calls and clone size were set by TCRdb, not the authors. Recorded for this sample are about 380,000 distinct CDR3 sequences; over 6% of them occurred a single time. The ten largest account for approximately 5.4% of the sample.

The source of the sample is a study of human T cells and chemical hapten exposure (dated by TCRdb to the early 2020s). About the full investigation: For sensitization, 2% DPC in acetone was applied to an approximately 2 cm by approximately 2 cm area of upper inner arm skin. Patients additionally received weekly therapeutic DPC doses to the scalp throughout the approximately 25-week study period. Patch tests used Finn chambers with 0.01% DPC on the upper back, scored after 6 days by International Contact Dermatitis Research Group standards. Alopecia areata with under or over 50% scalp involvement, alopecia totalis and alopecia universalis were represented in the patient cohort, which was mostly female. Libraries were pooled for sequencing, and variation in per-sample TCR yields was attributed mainly to small differences in library volumes within the pool. Peripheral blood TCR repertoire changes were tracked in vivo in alopecia patients during primary and secondary sensitization to the hapten diphenylcyclopropenone (DPC). Blood samples were taken from patients before sensitization (week 0) and then at 2, 6 and about 24 weeks after DPC sensitization. Twenty-nine alopecia patients gave blood for TCR sequencing at one to four time points (pre-sensitization, 2, 6 and 24 weeks). What the work shows at the level of the full study, not this receptor alone: Significantly more large CDR3 similarity clusters were formed by expanded TCRs than by pre-sensitization or healthy control sets, consistent with antigen-driven responses. Repeated subsampling changed both the strength of the expansion versus patch-test correlation and the threshold at which the correlation became significant. Alopecia, a presumed autoimmune disease, was present in all patients, so the immune response of the patients might differ from that of healthy individuals. The number of PT1 expanded TCRs positively correlated with patch test score, significant at thresholds 8, 16 and 32 but not 4. DPC sensitization did not change how many TCRs were above 1 in 1000 frequency, and no evidence was found of alterations in global repertoire structure.

The CDR3 runs 16 residues from the cysteine to the phenylalanine. The CDR3 DNA has 48 bases and is translated from base 1. V loses 0 bases of germline sequence and J loses 6 bases, and the interval between the two ends is 17 bases. CDR1 and CDR2 are drawn from the germline V gene: MNHEY, SVGEGT. What the time point label conveys for this sample: patch test 2, 6 weeks after DPC sensitization. The treatment or condition label on this specimen signifies: therapeutic diphenylcyclopropenone sensitization with weekly scalp DPC. Blood at each patch-test visit was drawn before the patch test was applied. Patients were considered eligible if aged 18 to 70, diagnosed with alopecia and deemed suitable for DPC therapy, and patients were excluded if pregnant. Total RNA was extracted from unfractionated whole blood collected in Tempus Blood RNA tubes.

This receptor chain uses TRBV6-2 or TRBV6-3 and TRBJ1-1; a weak D assignment points to TRBD1 (5 bases agree). The sequenced sample was whole blood, obtained in connection with sensitization to the hapten diphenylcyclopropenone (DPC). The receptor comes from a woman under 30 with alopecia areata. Some clones in this sample may be carry-over from other donors' samples. The sequence in DNA is TGTGCCAGCAGTTACTCGCCTAGTTACAGGACCCCTGAAGCTTTCTTT. Translated, it gives CASSYSPSYRTPEAFF.